What follows are 18 T cell receptor beta chains derived from one specimen sequenced in a study of prognosis after radiotherapy for stage I lung cancer. Amplification of TCR beta CDR3 from genomic DNA used two-round multiplex PCR. Each TRBV and TRBJ gene had its own primer in the first PCR round. TCRdb passed the multiplex PCR reads through MiXCR, listing each CDR3 protein once. The sample includes over 13,000 distinct CDR3 sequences, roughly 29% of them seen just once. The sample in question was PBMCs, obtained before or after stereotactic body radiation therapy (not recorded which). The receptors shown here come from a donor over 45 with non-small cell lung cancer.

This clonotype has ten or more counts. The chain couples TRBV6-1 to TRBJ2-2; perhaps TRBD2 as D (6 bases). Germline V lookup: CDR1 MNHNS, CDR2 SASEGT. Trimming cost V 5 bases and J 9 bases, with 13 bases left between them. The CDR3 is 13 amino acids. DNA for the CDR3: TGTGCCAGCAGTCAAACTAGCTATTGGGAGCTGTTTTTT. Amino acids: CASSQTSYWELFF.

This clonotype was recorded once. This chain connects TRBV28 to TRBJ2-7; 7 bases line up with TRBD1. Trimming took 11 bases from V and 4 from J; bases not matched to a gene: 5. Germline-derived CDR1 and CDR2 are MDHEN and SYDVKM. The CDR3 covers 11 residues. The CDR3 here is CALGGVYEQYF. For the CDR3, the DNA is TGTGCCTTAGGGGGCGTGTACGAGCAGTACTTC.

Sample share makes this clonotype medium-sized. The chain couples TRBV7-9 to TRBJ2-2; 7 nucleotides match TRBD2. Germline CDR1 and CDR2: SEHNR and FQNEAQ (reference sequence). Trimming removed 5 bases from V and 6 bases from J; junction bases left unmatched: 9. The CDR3 totals 15 residues. Here the CDR3 DNA reads TGTGCCAGCAGCCCAAGGCGGCTAGCGGCCGGGGAGCTGTTTTTT. Protein product: CASSPRRLAAGELFF.

There are many counts of this clonotype. V usage is TRBV11-1 and J usage is TRBJ2-7, with TRBD2 identical over 8 bases. This CDR3 contains 16 residues. The V and J ends lost 2 bases and 0 bases, in that order; junction bases with no gene match: 6. Looked up from germline, CDR1 is SGHAT and CDR2 is FQDESV (reference sequence). The DNA of the CDR3 is TGTGCCAGCAGCTTATTAGGAAGCGGGAGCTCCTACGAGCAGTACTTC. This gives the protein CASSLLGSGSSYEQYF.

Sample share makes this clonotype medium-sized. V and J are TRBV28 and TRBJ2-7; 11 bases map to TRBD1. The germline V gene has CDR1 MDHEN and CDR2 SYDVKM. This CDR3 contains 14 residues. Unmatched junction bases numbered 3, after V lost 6 bases and J lost 2 bases. The CDR3 DNA reads as TGTGCCAGCAGAAAGGACAGGGGGCCCTACGAGCAGTACTTC. Amino acid sequence: CASRKDRGPYEQYF.

The sample holds many counts of this clonotype. V is TRBV20-1 and J is TRBJ1-2; D is perhaps TRBD1 (5 bases). Trimming stripped 4 bases from V and 3 bases from J, with 9 bases between. The CDR3 consists of 12 residues. The germline V gene encodes CDR1 DFQATT and CDR2 SNEGSKA (reference sequence). The CDR3 sequence is CSATGTDYGYTF. CDR3 nucleotides: TGCAGTGCTACCGGGACGGACTATGGCTACACCTTC.

This clonotype was counted ten times or more. V gene TRBV19 combines with J gene TRBJ1-1; D call uncertain. The V and J ends lost 5 bases and 2 bases respectively, with 9 bases between them. Germline V gene data show CDR1 as LNHDA and CDR2 as SQIVND (reference sequence). This CDR3 comprises 13 residues. DNA of the CDR3: TGTGCCAGTAGTCCCCGACCTAACACTGAAGCTTTCTTT. It yields the protein CASSPRPNTEAFF.

This clonotype has at least ten counts. The CDR3 loop is CAWIITGANYGYTF. The DNA of the CDR3 is TGTGCCTGGATCATTACCGGAGCTAACTATGGCTACACCTTC. V gene TRBV30 combines with J gene TRBJ1-2; no clear D gene. Deletions cut 4 bases from V and 0 bases from J, with 12 bases between. The CDR3 consists of 14 residues. The germline V gene has CDR1 GTSNPN and CDR2 SVGIG (reference sequence). The entire variable domain, with the rest obtained from reference TRBV30 and TRBJ1-2, is as follows: SQTIHQWPATLVQPVGSPLSLECTVEGTSNPNLYWYRQAAGRGLQLLFYSVGIGQISSEVPQNLSASRPQDRQFILSSKKLLLSDSGFYLCAWIITGANYGYTFGSGTRLTVV.

This clonotype was seen a single time. J is TRBJ2-1 and V is TRBV9; 8 bases are a match to TRBD2. CDR3 length: 13 amino acids. Per the germline V gene, CDR1 is SGDLS and CDR2 is YYNGEE. V was pared by 1 base and J by 10 bases, with 4 bases of the junction left unmatched. CDR3 amino acids: CASSVFSGTEQFF. The CDR3 bases are TGTGCCAGCAGCGTATTTAGCGGGACAGAGCAGTTCTTC.

In this sample, this clonotype turned up many times. V is TRBV4-2 and J is TRBJ2-1, with TRBD2 matching 8 bases. The germline V gene encodes CDR1 LGHNA and CDR2 YNFKEQ. The CDR3 runs to 16 residues. V trimming: 0 bases; J trimming: 10 bases; junction bases outside the gene matches: 11. DNA for the CDR3: TGTGCCAGCAGCCAAGATCCGGGAGGGCCCTCTGGGGAGCAGTTCTTC. Translation gives CASSQDPGGPSGEQFF.

In its sample, this clonotype is medium-sized. This chain connects TRBV28 to TRBJ2-7; 9 positions agree with TRBD1. Unmatched junction bases numbered 8, after V lost 4 bases and J lost 4 bases. CDR3 length: 15 residues. Germline CDR1 MDHEN, CDR2 SYDVKM. The CDR3 region is CASSYPGTGRYEQYF. In DNA, the CDR3 is TGTGCCAGCAGTTACCCCGGGACAGGGAGATACGAGCAGTACTTC.

This clonotype was observed many times. The rearrangement joins TRBV18 to TRBJ1-5, with D perhaps TRBD1 (5 bases). The CDR3 totals 13 residues. V was clipped by 6 bases and J by 7 bases, with 13 bases between them. Germline CDR1 reads KGHSH; CDR2 reads LQKENI. CDR3 in amino acids: CASSRGGQQPQHF. The CDR3 nucleotides read TGTGCCAGCTCTAGGGGAGGGCAACAGCCCCAGCATTTT. Together with reference TRBV18 and TRBJ1-5, the CDR3 gives the full variable domain: NAGVMQNPRHLVRRRGQEARLRCSPMKGHSHVYWYRQLPEEGLKFMVYLQKENIIDESGMPKERFSAEFPKEGPSILRIQQVVRGDSAAYFCASSRGGQQPQHFGDGTRLSIL.

Points on this clonotype: A far larger clone is one base from this, pointing to a likely read error. The chain is built from TRBV12-3 or TRBV12-4 and TRBJ2-5; D uncertain. The end of the DNA fits TRBJ2-1 better, so the J call may be wrong. This CDR3 has 14 amino acids. The chain's CDR3 is CASTQVGTYNDQFF. The DNA of the CDR3 is TGTGCCAGCACCCAGGTGGGAACCTACAATGATCAGTTCTTC.

This clonotype was detected ten times or more. This chain joins TRBV4-1 and TRBJ1-5; D unresolved. The ends were cut back, 0 bases at V and 0 bases at J, with 9 bases in the middle. CDR3 length: 16 amino acids. Germline values: CDR1 MGHRA, CDR2 YSYEKL. The CDR3 region is CASSQEGQLSNQPQHF. CDR3 sequence (DNA): TGCGCCAGCAGCCAAGAAGGGCAACTTAGCAATCAGCCCCAGCATTTT.

In its sample, this clonotype is medium-sized. The gene calls are TRBV28 and TRBJ1-3; D not certain. Looked up from germline, CDR1 is MDHEN and CDR2 is SYDVKM. The CDR3 loop spans 13 amino acids. V lost 0 bases, J lost 4 bases, and 4 bases lay in between. The CDR3 nucleotides read TGTGCCAGCAGTTTATGGGTAGGAAACACCATATATTTT. Encoded protein: CASSLWVGNTIYF.

Relative to its sample, this clonotype is medium-sized. V is TRBV28 and J is TRBJ2-6; TRBD2 might be the D (5 bases). Trimming pared 0 bases from V and 2 bases from J, leaving 5 bases between. The CDR3 runs 15 residues. CDR1 is MDHEN and CDR2 is SYDVKM in the germline V gene. The CDR3 nucleotides are TGTGCCAGCAGTTTATGGGGAGCTGGGGCCAACGTCCTGACTTTC. Protein sequence: CASSLWGAGANVLTF.

Many counts were recorded for this clonotype. V is TRBV28 and J is TRBJ1-4; D gene ambiguous. Germline-derived CDR1 and CDR2 are MDHEN and SYDVKM. Trimming pared 6 bases from V and 8 bases from J, leaving 16 bases between. The CDR3 loop spans 14 amino acids. CDR3 bases: TGTGCCAGCAGCTCTACAGACCTTGGGGAAAAACTGTTTTTT. The encoded protein is CASSSTDLGEKLFF. The full variable domain, with the rest looked up from reference TRBV28 and TRBJ1-4, is DVKVTQSSRYLVKRTGEKVFLECVQDMDHENMFWYRQDPGLGLRLIYFSYDVKMKEKGDIPEGYSVSREKKERFSLILESASTNQTSMYLCASSSTDLGEKLFFGSGTQLSVL.

This clonotype occurred many times. This CDR3 reads CSARATSGGGYEQYF. CDR3 DNA: TGCAGTGCTAGGGCCACTAGCGGGGGGGGCTACGAGCAGTACTTC. The J gene is TRBJ2-7, the V gene TRBV20-1, with TRBD2 matching 13 bases. Per the germline V gene, CDR1 is DFQATT and CDR2 is SNEGSKA (reference sequence). V dropped 3 bases and J dropped 3; count of bases not matched to a gene: 5. The CDR3 spans 15 residues.